These 20 T cell receptor beta chains originate from one sample sequenced in a study of OX40 agonist ivuxolimab in advanced cancers. Library prep was done by the immunoSEQ multiplex PCR assay. In its TCRdb copy, this immuneACCESS table keeps in-frame sequences only and misses some clones. Where compared with another copy, unresolved V genes explain less than half of these, and the others have no known cause. The sample profile shows 55,000 to 60,000 clones; roughly 84% of them were found once. The top ten clonotypes cover roughly 0.6% of the sample. This specimen consisted of CD4+ or CD8+ T cells sorted from blood, obtained in a trial of the OX40 agonist ivuxolimab. These receptors were taken from an adult with an advanced solid tumor such as melanoma, head and neck, liver or kidney cancer.

J is TRBJ1-6 and V is TRBV18; D perhaps matches TRBD1 (6 bases). CDR3 length: 15 amino acids. Trimming left V 3 bases short and J 7 bases short, with 13 bases between. Germline assignment: CDR1 KGHSH and CDR2 LQKENI. As DNA, the CDR3 is TGTGCCAGCTCACCCAGGGGTCTTGGGAATTCACCCCTCCACTTT. It is translated as CASSPRGLGNSPLHF.

CDR3 in amino acids: CASRDTHNSPLHF. CDR3 coding DNA: TGTGCCAGCCGAGACACCCATAATTCACCCCTCCACTTT. The chain has TRBV28 and TRBJ1-6; D not resolved. Germline V gives CDR1 MDHEN, CDR2 SYDVKM. Trimming removed 8 bases at V and 5 bases at J, with 10 bases between. The CDR3 runs 13 residues.

V gene TRBV2 combines with J gene TRBJ2-1; 12 bases match TRBD2. This CDR3 has 15 amino acids. Germline-derived CDR1 and CDR2 are SNHLY and FYNNEI. V shed 6 bases and J 9 bases; nucleotides not matched to a gene: 9. CDR3 coding DNA: TGTGCCAGCAGCCCGACTAGCGGGAGAGGGAGTGAGCAGTTCTTC. Translation: CASSPTSGRGSEQFF.

The rearrangement uses TRBV4-3 and TRBJ2-3; TRBD2 matches at 10 bases. The CDR3 spans 15 residues. Germline CDR1 and CDR2: LGHNA and YSLEER. V was pared by 7 bases and J by 2 bases, with 6 bases of the junction left unmatched. The CDR3 loop reads CASTPLAGLTDTQYF. In nucleotides, the CDR3 is TGCGCCAGCACCCCACTAGCGGGGCTCACAGATACGCAGTATTTT.

The chain has TRBV28 and TRBJ1-1, with TRBD1 identical over 7 bases. This CDR3 is built from 14 residues. The germline CDR1 and CDR2 sequences are MDHEN and SYDVKM. With 7 bases clipped from V and 1 base from J, the junction kept 6 bases outside the gene matches. The CDR3 bases are TGTGCCAGCATAGAACAGGGGCCGAACACTGAAGCTTTCTTT. It encodes CASIEQGPNTEAFF.

The V call is TRBV2, the J call TRBJ2-2; 7 bases match TRBD2. V lost 7 bases to trimming and J lost 8 bases; unmatched junction nucleotides: 7. The CDR3 totals 13 residues. Germline V gene lookup returns CDR1 SNHLY and CDR2 FYNNEI. The CDR3 spells CASKAGVTGELFF. The DNA of the CDR3 is TGTGCCAGCAAGGCGGGAGTGACAGGGGAGCTGTTTTTT.

The count of this clone is one. The rearrangement uses TRBV6-1 and TRBJ1-5; possible D gene TRBD1, 5 bases. CDR1 MNHNS and CDR2 SASEGT come from the germline V gene. There are 13 residues in the CDR3. Trimming stripped 8 bases from V and 3 bases from J, with 11 bases between. Here the CDR3 DNA reads TGTGCCAGCCGGGTCAGGGACAATCAGCCCCAGCATTTT. Translating it yields CASRVRDNQPQHF.

The chain carries TRBV9 and TRBJ2-3; 9 nucleotides match TRBD2. From germline, CDR1 is SGDLS and CDR2 YYNGEE. V shed 4 bases and J 3 bases; nucleotides not matched to a gene: 6. CDR3 length equals 15 residues. The CDR3 DNA reads TGTGCCAGCAGCCCAGCGGGAGGTTTAACAGATACGCAGTATTTT. It yields the protein CASSPAGGLTDTQYF. Based on the CDR3 plus reference TRBV9 and TRBJ2-3, the full variable domain is DSGVTQTPKHLITATGQRVTLRCSPRSGDLSVYWYQQSLDQGLQFLIQYYNGEERAKGNILERFSAQQFPDLHSELNLSSLELGDSALYFCASSPAGGLTDTQYFGPGTRLTVL.

The chain links TRBV6-1 to TRBJ1-5; D uncertain. With 6 bases removed from V and 2 bases from J, the gap between germline ends came to 11 bases. The CDR3 extends over 14 amino acids. Germline V lookup: CDR1 MNHNS, CDR2 SASEGT. This chain's CDR3 is CASREGSGNQPQHF. CDR3 in DNA: TGTGCCAGCAGGGAGGGATCGGGCAATCAGCCCCAGCATTTT.

This sequence joins TRBV5-5 and TRBJ2-5; 9 nucleotides agree with TRBD1. CDR3 length: 15 residues. V was clipped by 2 bases and J by 7 bases; unmatched bases: 9. Germline lookup yields CDR1 SGHKS and CDR2 YYEKEE (reference sequence). The CDR3 protein is CASSFVGQGKGTQYF. CDR3 nucleotide sequence: TGTGCCAGCAGCTTTGTGGGACAGGGAAAAGGGACCCAGTACTTC.

The chain has TRBV23-1 and TRBJ2-5; no definite D call. TRBV23-1 is an ORF for which the function is uncertain. CDR3 length: 12 residues. V shed 6 bases and J shed 1 base, with 6 bases lying between them. The CDR3 loop reads CASSPTQETQYF. The DNA of the CDR3 is TGCGCCAGCAGCCCCACCCAAGAGACCCAGTACTTC.

The gene calls are TRBV19 and TRBJ1-1; D is perhaps TRBD1 (5 bases). The CDR3 totals 12 residues. With 7 bases removed from V and 11 bases from J, the gap between germline ends came to 17 bases. The germline gives CDR1 LNHDA, CDR2 SQIVND (reference sequence). The CDR3 reads CASNLGPPGAFF. CDR3 coding DNA: TGTGCCAGTAATCTGGGGCCACCAGGGGCTTTCTTT.

This clone was detected only a few times. V and J are TRBV30 and TRBJ2-3, with D perhaps matching TRBD1 or TRBD2 (5 bases each). The V and J ends lost 1 base and 1 base respectively, with 12 bases between them. Germline V gene data show CDR1 as GTSNPN and CDR2 as SVGIG (reference sequence). The CDR3 is 15 residues long. CDR3 nucleotides: TGTGCCTGGAGTGAGAGGGGATACGGCACAGATACGCAGTATTTT. It yields the protein CAWSERGYGTDTQYF.

This clone has a single count. The V and J genes are TRBV5-5 and TRBJ2-1; 10 nucleotides agree with TRBD1. The CDR3 length is 16 residues. Germline CDR1 reads SGHKS; CDR2 reads YYEKEE (reference sequence). J lost 7 bases, V lost 3 bases, and 10 bases had no gene match. The CDR3 nucleotides are TGTGCCAGCAGCTCTACGGGGACAGGGGTGTGGAATGAGCAGTTCTTC. Protein: CASSSTGTGVWNEQFF.

The J gene is TRBJ2-5, the V gene TRBV2, with D perhaps matching TRBD1 (6 bases). The germline V gene encodes CDR1 SNHLY and CDR2 FYNNEI. Trimming stripped 7 bases from V and 5 bases from J, with 14 bases between. The CDR3 has 13 amino acids. This chain's CDR3 is CASNFQGLETQYF. Here the CDR3 DNA reads TGTGCCAGCAACTTTCAGGGGTTGGAGACCCAGTACTTC.

The chain has TRBV7-9 and TRBJ2-7; D is perhaps TRBD1 (6 bases). Trimming left V 2 bases short and J 1 base short, with 9 bases between. Germline CDR1 reads SEHNR; CDR2 reads FQNEAQ (reference sequence). This CDR3 has 14 residues. The CDR3 DNA reads as TGTGCCAGCAGCTTATCCGGGACATCCTACGAGCAGTACTTC. It encodes CASSLSGTSYEQYF.

The CDR3 is CASRGLTGGTEAFF. The CDR3 bases are TGTGCCAGCAGAGGACTCACAGGGGGCACTGAAGCTTTCTTT. The chain recombines TRBV28 with TRBJ1-1; 8 bases are a match to TRBD1. The trim removed 6 bases at V and 4 bases at J, leaving 7 bases unmatched. CDR1 is MDHEN and CDR2 is SYDVKM in the germline V gene. This CDR3 is 14 amino acids long.

This clone was found once. The chain couples TRBV7-2 to TRBJ2-7; tentative D call: TRBD1 (5 bases). Germline assignment: CDR1 SGHTA and CDR2 FQGNSA. This CDR3 has 14 residues. With 1 base removed from V and 10 bases from J, the gap between germline ends came to 17 bases. The CDR3 reads CASSLELTARDQYF. CDR3 coding DNA: TGTGCCAGCAGCTTAGAGTTGACAGCTCGTGATCAGTACTTC.

The chain has TRBV4-2 and TRBJ2-3; D unresolved. The germline gives CDR1 LGHNA, CDR2 YNFKEQ. Trimming removed 0 bases from V and 6 bases from J, with 7 bases in between. CDR3 length equals 13 residues. The CDR3 loop reads CASSQDRRDTQYF. CDR3 DNA sequence: TGTGCCAGCAGCCAAGATCGAAGGGATACGCAGTATTTT.

The rearrangement links TRBV9 to TRBJ2-5; 7 bases fit TRBD1. The V and J ends lost 3 bases and 1 base, in that order; junction bases with no gene match: 3. CDR1 and CDR2 from the germline V gene are SGDLS and YYNGEE. This CDR3 is 14 amino acids long. The CDR3 DNA sequence: TGTGCCAGCAGCGGACAGGGTATCCAAGAGACCCAGTACTTC. Its protein product is CASSGQGIQETQYF.